The T cell receptor beta chain described here comes from a study of blood T cell repertoires in COVID-19 (dated by TCRdb to the early 2020s). For the study in its entirety: The collaborator samples originated in the United States, Italy and Spain and spanned the acute and convalescent phases of COVID-19. The samples were drawn from the first 160 participants of the ongoing ImmuneRACE study and from 1,254 subjects provided by 6 global collaborators. The dataset comprised deeply sampled blood TCRbeta repertoires from subjects exposed to, actively infected with, or recovered from COVID-19. Sample metadata almost always included a de-identified subject ID, COVID-19 status, age in years and sex. The prospective study material was composed of cDNA or gDNA derived from T cells, B-cell-depleted T cells, or PBMCs. The repertoires were made available in a free public database intended to serve as a resource for research on the immune response to SARS-CoV-2. Where HLA class I and class II types were available, the types were taken from metadata supplied by the sample provider, not from assay-based typing. Overall study results and their limits: The quantity of clinical and demographic metadata differed by source and by participant and was supplied without curation.

TCRbeta CDR3 regions were amplified from genomic DNA using the immunoSEQ Assay, a bias-controlled multiplex PCR. Concerning the study's data processing: The number of nucleated cells in each sample was estimated by amplification of reference gene primers within the assay. To quantify the absolute abundance of each unique TCRbeta CDR3 rearrangement, sequence reads were collapsed and filtered. Productive Simpson clonality was computed per sample as the square root of Simpson's diversity index over productive rearrangements. Sourced from immuneACCESS, this table was stored by TCRdb with only in-frame sequences that have V and J called. A share of the clones is absent; for the studies checked, an unresolved V gene accounts for under half, and the remainder has no known explanation. That table is the source of V, J and clone size, and D and trimming were worked out from the DNA. The sample table contains almost 250,000 clones; only one count was recorded for about 83% of them. The top ten constitute approximately 5% of the sample.

One collaborating source in Seattle enrolled patients while the patients were actively infected and followed the patients over time throughout the course of disease. Whole blood was collected in K2EDTA tubes by collaborating institutions according to the institutions' own protocols. For TCRbeta analysis, collaborators shipped samples in one of three forms: frozen whole blood, isolated PBMCs, or DNA extracted from either of those sample types. Comment on this clone: The clone's antigen remains unknown. Base qualities are missing; no much larger clone stands one base away.

V drops 0 bases and J drops 3 bases, leaving 9 bases in between. From a lookup of the germline V gene (reference sequence), CDR1 and CDR2 are SGHKS and YYEKEE. From the cysteine through the phenylalanine, the CDR3 covers 15 amino acids. Kept here is only the CDR3 DNA, which spans 45 bases and is read in frame from base 1. The chain was built from TRBV5-5 and TRBJ1-4; D gene: possibly TRBD1, on 6 matching bases. Specimen: peripheral blood. The sequence was obtained from a woman at least 80 years old with COVID-19, enrolled during active disease. The CDR3 region reads CASSLAGAANEKLFF. Read as DNA, the sequence is TGTGCCAGCAGCTTGGCAGGGGCAGCTAATGAAAAACTGTTTTTT.